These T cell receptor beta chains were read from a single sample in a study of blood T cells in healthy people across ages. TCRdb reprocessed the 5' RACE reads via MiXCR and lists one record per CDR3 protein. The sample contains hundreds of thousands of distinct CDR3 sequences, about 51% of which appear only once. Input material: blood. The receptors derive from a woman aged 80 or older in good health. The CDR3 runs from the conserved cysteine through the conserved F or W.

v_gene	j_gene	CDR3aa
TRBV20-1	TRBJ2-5	CSARDRTSGLQETQYF
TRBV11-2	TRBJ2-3	CASRRIAGEADTQYF
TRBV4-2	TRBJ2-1	CASSQVGVAEQFF
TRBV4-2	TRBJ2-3	CASSQDFRGRRTTDTQYF
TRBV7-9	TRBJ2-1	CASSLGGRAYNEQFF
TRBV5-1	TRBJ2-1	CASSLDPQGTSEQFF
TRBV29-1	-	CSVSRGLEYEQYF
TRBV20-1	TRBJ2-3	CSASGTALTDTQYF
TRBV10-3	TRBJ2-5	CAIEASGTYNEQYF
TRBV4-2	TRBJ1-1	CASSQDKRGTEAFF
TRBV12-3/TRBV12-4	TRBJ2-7	CARSPWLASEQYF
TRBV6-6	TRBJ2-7	CASSPAWTGAIEQYF
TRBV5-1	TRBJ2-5	CASSLKVFVRFGVEETQYF